The rows below give T cell receptor beta chains drawn from one sample of a study of a mutant IDH1 vaccine in newly diagnosed glioma. These receptors have no identified antigens. Sequencing used immunoSEQ multiplex PCR; TCRdb keeps in-frame clones, though not all of them. Of some 60,000 clones in the sample, 80% to 85% were seen once. The source material was PBMCs, sampled from a glioma patient whose treatment included an IDH1 peptide vaccine. Receptors were obtained from a man aged 25 to 45 with glioma. Each CDR3 is given with its conserved first and last residue. D genes are given only for firm matches. The listing skips clone size in some rows; elsewhere it reads once, few, many or a size class.

CDR3nt,CDR3aa,v_gene,abundance,d_gene,j_gene
TGTGCCAGCAGTTATCAGGGCGACTATGGCTACACCTTC,CASSYQGDYGYTF,TRBV28,NA,NA,TRBJ1-2
TGTGCCAGCAGCTTAGAATTAGGCAATCAGCCCCAGCATTTT,CASSLELGNQPQHF,TRBV7-9,NA,NA,TRBJ1-5
TGTGCCAGCAGTTACGGCAGCCCCTACGAGCAGTACTTC,CASSYGSPYEQYF,TRBV6-5,once,NA,TRBJ2-7
TGTGCCACCTCCGCCGGACAGTTAACCTACGAGCAGTACTTC,CATSAGQLTYEQYF,TRBV27,NA,NA,TRBJ2-7
TGTGCCAGCAGCCTCTTTACAGGGGGCTATGGCTACACCTTC,CASSLFTGGYGYTF,TRBV5-5,NA,TRBD1,TRBJ1-2
TGCACCAGCAGCCGCAGGAGGGGGACTTTAGCCAAAAACATTCAGTACTTC,CTSSRRRGTLAKNIQYF,TRBV1,NA,NA,TRBJ2-4
TGCGCCAGCGGCACCAATACCGGGACCTACGAGCAGTACTTC,CASGTNTGTYEQYF,TRBV5-1,NA,NA,TRBJ2-7
TGTGCCAGTAGTGTTCTGACAGGGCTCGGCTATGGCTACACCTTC,CASSVLTGLGYGYTF,TRBV19,NA,TRBD1,TRBJ1-2
TGTGCCAGCAGTAGACAGGGAGGTTCACCCCTCCACTTT,CASSRQGGSPLHF,TRBV6-5,few,TRBD1,TRBJ1-6
TGTGCCAGCAGCTGGGGTAGCGGGGTTAGCACAGATACGCAGTATTTT,CASSWGSGVSTDTQYF,TRBV5-5,NA,TRBD2,TRBJ2-3
TGTGCCAGCTCACCGGCCAGGGGGCCCCGCACAGATACGCAGTATTTT,CASSPARGPRTDTQYF,TRBV18,NA,TRBD1,TRBJ2-3
TGTGCCAGTAGTGTGACGGGACACCCTGGCTATGGCTACACCTTC,CASSVTGHPGYGYTF,TRBV19,NA,NA,TRBJ1-2
TGCGCCAGCAGCTTGGGACAGGCGGCGGGGCCCCAGCATTTT,CASSLGQAAGPQHF,TRBV5-1,NA,NA,TRBJ1-5
TGTGCCAGCAGCTTATCGGTAGGGGCCGATGGCTACACCTTC,CASSLSVGADGYTF,TRBV7-9,few,NA,TRBJ1-2
TGTGCCAGCGAGACAGGGTTTAGCAATCAGCCCCAGCATTTT,CASETGFSNQPQHF,TRBV19,NA,TRBD1,TRBJ1-5
TGCGCCAGCAGCTTGGCTCCCGTGGGTTCGCGGGGGGCCCACAATGAGCAGTTCTTC,CASSLAPVGSRGAHNEQFF,TRBV5-1,NA,TRBD2,TRBJ2-1
TGTGCCAGTAGTGTCCACAGGGGGCTGAACACTGAAGCTTTCTTT,CASSVHRGLNTEAFF,TRBV19,NA,TRBD1,TRBJ1-1
TGTGCCAGCAGTGAAGGGCTAGCGGGGGAAGAGACCCAGTACTTC,CASSEGLAGEETQYF,TRBV2,once,TRBD2,TRBJ2-5
TGTGCCATCAGTGAGTATGGTAATTCACCCCTCCACTTT,CAISEYGNSPLHF,TRBV10-3,NA,NA,TRBJ1-6
TGTGCCAGTAGTATAGGCGGGGGCCCCACTGGGGCCAACGTCCTGACTTTC,CASSIGGGPTGANVLTF,TRBV19,NA,NA,TRBJ2-6
TGTGCCAGCAGCCCCGATGGGCGCTCGGGAAAGTTCTTC,CASSPDGRSGKFF,TRBV11-2,NA,NA,TRBJ2-1
TGTGCCTGGAGTTCGACAGGGAACACCGGGGAGCTGTTTTTT,CAWSSTGNTGELFF,TRBV30,NA,NA,TRBJ2-2
TGTGCCAGCAGTTTCACAGGGTCACGCGCAGTAGATACGCAGTATTTT,CASSFTGSRAVDTQYF,TRBV6-6,NA,NA,TRBJ2-3
TGCGCCAGCAGCCAAGAAAGGCGGGCCTATGGCTACACCTTC,CASSQERRAYGYTF,TRBV4-1,NA,NA,TRBJ1-2
TGTGCCTGGGATCGGGGGGGTTCTAACTATGGCTACACCTTC,CAWDRGGSNYGYTF,TRBV30,NA,NA,TRBJ1-2
TGCGCCAGCAGTGACGCACCAGGGTTGAGAGAGCAGTACTTC,CASSDAPGLREQYF,TRBV10-1,NA,NA,TRBJ2-7
TGTGCCAGCGCCCCTAACAGGCCCCACGAGCAGTACTTC,CASAPNRPHEQYF,TRBV11-2,NA,NA,TRBJ2-7
TGCGCCAGCAGCCAAGTCACTAGCGCCCAAGAGACCCAGTACTTC,CASSQVTSAQETQYF,TRBV4-1,large,TRBD2,TRBJ2-5
TGTGCCAGCAGTTTCGACGTCGTGGGGGCAAAGAATTCACCCCTCCACTTT,CASSFDVVGAKNSPLHF,TRBV27,few,NA,TRBJ1-6
TGTGCCAGCAGTTCGGGACTAACCACAGAGACCCAGTACTTC,CASSSGLTTETQYF,TRBV6-5,NA,TRBD2,TRBJ2-5
TGTGCCAGCAGCTTGGGGGCAATGAACACTGAAGCTTTCTTT,CASSLGAMNTEAFF,TRBV5-5,NA,NA,TRBJ1-1
TGCGCCAGCAGCTTGGCCCAGACAGGACCCTATGGCTACACCTTC,CASSLAQTGPYGYTF,TRBV5-1,NA,NA,TRBJ1-2
TGTGCCATCAGTGAGAACGAAAGCCAAGGAGCTTTCTTT,CAISENESQGAFF,TRBV10-3,NA,NA,TRBJ1-1
TGTGCCAGCAGTTTGGAGGGCTATAATTCACCCCTCCACTTT,CASSLEGYNSPLHF,TRBV27,NA,NA,TRBJ1-6
TGTGCCAGCAGCGAAGGCGGTCCGGATACGCAGTATTTT,CASSEGGPDTQYF,TRBV9,once,NA,TRBJ2-3
TGTGCCAGCAGCTTAGAGAGGACGAACACCGGGGAGCTGTTTTTT,CASSLERTNTGELFF,TRBV7-2,once,NA,TRBJ2-2
TGTGCCAGCAGCCCCCCGGCAGGGGGCAAATACAATGAGCAGTTCTTC,CASSPPAGGKYNEQFF,TRBV14,once,TRBD1,TRBJ2-1
TGTGCCAGCTCCAGTGGCGGGGGCGGCCCCGGGGGGAACACTGAAGCTTTCTTT,CASSSGGGGPGGNTEAFF,TRBV18,NA,NA,TRBJ1-1
TGTGCCAGCAGCCCGACTATGACCTCGCCCGAGCAGTACTTC,CASSPTMTSPEQYF,TRBV4-2,NA,NA,TRBJ2-7
TGTGCCAGCAGCGTCTTCGGGGGGAACACCGGGGAGCTGTTTTTT,CASSVFGGNTGELFF,TRBV7-9,NA,NA,TRBJ2-2
TGTGCCAGCAGCTTAGGGGGAGCTGGGGCCAACGTCCTGACTTTC,CASSLGGAGANVLTF,TRBV7-9,NA,NA,TRBJ2-6
TGTGCAAGTCGTCGGACAGGGAAAGAAGATGGCTACACCTTC,CASRRTGKEDGYTF,TRBV12-2,NA,NA,TRBJ1-2